The TCR beta chain under discussion was sequenced for a study of low-dose radiotherapy and immunotherapy resistance in tumors. Ten or more counts support this clonotype. Primers targeting TRAV and TRBV primed first-strand cDNA, covering alpha and beta chains. The authors ran around 18 PCR cycles to amplify TCRs with a constant-region primer and V-primer adapter. TCRdb re-called the reads through MiXCR, storing one row per CDR3 protein. The data show about 58,000 distinct CDR3 sequences, about 23% seen once. Indicated time point: after trial treatment. This sample's treatment: LDRT plus nivolumab, ipilimumab, low-dose cyclophosphamide and aspirin (RACIN trial). The CDR3 is made up of 16 amino acids. V lost 3 bases and J 5 bases, leaving 20 bases between the germline ends. CDR1 and CDR2 from the germline V gene are LGHDT and YNNKEL (reference sequence).

The clonotype comes from a male donor with prostate cancer. The rearrangement links TRBV3-1 to TRBJ2-7; TRBD2 is a possible D gene (5 bases). The material sequenced was PBMCs, taken after low-dose radiotherapy plus immunotherapy. The CDR3 reads CASSQTHSGIGNEQYF. For the CDR3, the DNA is TGTGCCAGCAGCCAGACCCACAGCGGCATCGGTAACGAGCAGTACTTC.